Listed here are 23 T cell receptor beta chains from one sample, sequenced in a study of blood T cell repertoires in COVID-19 (dated by TCRdb to about 2020). The library was built by means of the immunoSEQ multiplex PCR assay. Not all clones reach the TCRdb copy of this immuneACCESS table, which keeps in-frame sequences only. Checked studies attribute under half of the gap to unresolved V genes and leave the rest unexplained. A total of around 180,000 clones appear in this sample, about 85% of them only once. Around 10% of the sample belongs to the ten largest clones. Material for sequencing was peripheral blood. These receptors were collected from a woman older than 75 with acute or convalescent COVID-19.

This chain links TRBV7-9 with TRBJ1-2; TRBD1 agrees at 9 bases. Germline V gene lookup returns CDR1 SEHNR and CDR2 FQNEAQ (reference sequence). This CDR3 spans 16 amino acids. The V gene end was trimmed by 5 bases and the J gene end by 0 bases; junction bases not matched to a gene: 7. CDR3 protein: CASSTDRGPTNYGYTF. The CDR3 region has the DNA TGTGCCAGCAGCACGGACAGGGGCCCTACTAACTATGGCTACACCTTC.

The chain is built from TRBV27 and TRBJ2-7; no firm D call. The CDR3 totals 11 residues. Germline CDR1 MNHEY, CDR2 SMNVEV (reference sequence). V lost 8 bases to trimming and J lost 7 bases, with 12 bases between them. CDR3 protein: CASRSAGEQYF. CDR3 nucleotide sequence: TGTGCCAGCCGTTCGGCCGGGGAGCAGTACTTC.

The chain links TRBV7-2 to TRBJ1-3; D might be TRBD1 (6 bases). This CDR3 has 16 amino acids. CDR1 and CDR2 (germline): SGHTA, FQGNSA. Trimming stripped 5 bases from V and 0 bases from J, with 14 bases between. CDR3 DNA: TGTGCCAGCAGCCCCCCAGGACAGACCTCTGGAAACACCATATATTTT. Residues: CASSPPGQTSGNTIYF.

This chain joins TRBV6-4 and TRBJ2-3, with TRBD1 matching 8 bases. Germline CDR1 reads MRHNA; CDR2 reads SNTAGT. The length of the CDR3 is 14 residues. V gave up 8 bases and J gave up 3 bases; unmatched junction bases: 7. The CDR3 loop is CASSPGQDTDTQYF. The CDR3 DNA follows: TGTGCCAGCTCACCGGGACAGGATACAGATACGCAGTATTTT.

The genes are TRBV4-3 and TRBJ1-1; 7 nucleotides line up with TRBD1. With 2 bases clipped from V and 1 base from J, the junction kept 1 base outside the gene matches. Germline CDR1 reads LGHNA; CDR2 reads YSLEER. The CDR3 is made up of 14 amino acids. As DNA, the CDR3 is TGCGCCAGCAGCCAAAGACAGGGGAACACTGAAGCTTTCTTT. This gives the protein CASSQRQGNTEAFF.

The chain joins TRBV7-2 to TRBJ2-2; 7 bases are shared with TRBD1. The CDR3 has 16 amino acids. Germline lookup yields CDR1 SGHTA and CDR2 FQGNSA. V lost 2 bases and J lost 1; bases outside the gene matches: 4. The DNA for the CDR3 is TGTGCCAGCAGCTTATGGGCAGGGGGGAACACCGGGGAGCTGTTTTTT. This sequence encodes CASSLWAGGNTGELFF.

The chain carries TRBV2 and TRBJ1-4; D is perhaps TRBD1 (6 bases). The CDR3 runs 15 residues. CDR1 is SNHLY and CDR2 is FYNNEI in the germline V gene. Trimming left V 7 bases short and J 0 bases short, with 12 bases between. The CDR3 sequence: CASTWTAATNEKLFF. The DNA for the CDR3 is TGTGCCAGCACTTGGACAGCTGCAACTAATGAAAAACTGTTTTTT.

This chain links TRBV20-1 with TRBJ2-1, with 8 bases aligning to TRBD2. This CDR3 is built from 12 residues. Trimming at V came to 3 bases and at J to 6 bases, leaving 1 base not matched to a gene. Per germline, CDR1 DFQATT and CDR2 SNEGSKA (reference sequence). The CDR3 DNA is TGCAGTGCTAGTGGGACTAGCAATGAGCAGTTCTTC. Its protein product is CSASGTSNEQFF.

The chain links TRBV25-1 to TRBJ1-1; D remains unclear. CDR1 and CDR2 from the germline V gene are MGHDK and SYGVNS. V was shortened by 5 bases and J by 0 bases, with 7 bases between the two germline ends. The CDR3 runs 13 residues. The CDR3 DNA reads as TGTGCCAGCAGTAGAGGGATGAACACTGAAGCTTTCTTT. Its protein is CASSRGMNTEAFF.

J is TRBJ1-2 and V is TRBV6-4, with D unresolved. The CDR3 totals 15 residues. The V and J ends lost 4 bases and 3 bases respectively, with 15 bases between them. In germline, CDR1 is MRHNA, CDR2 SNTAGT. The DNA of the CDR3 is TGTGCCAGCAGTGCCAGCGGGGATGTACACTATGGCTACACCTTC. Protein: CASSASGDVHYGYTF.

The chain joins TRBV6-4 to TRBJ2-2, with TRBD2 matching 7 bases. The germline V gene has CDR1 MRHNA and CDR2 SNTAGT. The CDR3 has 16 amino acids. The V segment lost 8 bases and the J segment 0 bases; nucleotides outside the gene matches: 9. CDR3 DNA sequence: TGTGCCAGCTCCCCCGGGACTACCGCGAACACCGGGGAGCTGTTTTTT. It codes for CASSPGTTANTGELFF.

CDR3 protein: CASSPSGTRYYEQYF. The CDR3 DNA reads as TGTGCCAGCTCACCATCCGGGACTAGATACTACGAGCAGTACTTC. This rearrangement joins TRBV18 to TRBJ2-7; 8 nucleotides line up with TRBD2. This CDR3 contains 15 residues. V shed 2 bases and J 3 bases; nucleotides not matched to a gene: 6. Germline V gene lookup returns CDR1 KGHSH and CDR2 LQKENI.

A few counts support this clone. J is TRBJ1-2 and V is TRBV5-4; D is unresolved. Trimming removed 4 bases from V and 4 bases from J, with 5 bases in between. The CDR3 is 11 residues long. Germline lookup yields CDR1 SGHNT and CDR2 YYREEE (reference sequence). In DNA form, the CDR3 reads TGTGCCAGCAGCCGGGGCTATGGCTACACCTTC. The encoded protein is CASSRGYGYTF. Together with reference TRBV5-4 and TRBJ1-2, the CDR3 gives the full variable domain: ETGVTQSPTHLIKTRGQQVTLRCSSQSGHNTVSWYQQALGQGPQFIFQYYREEENGRGNFPPRFSGLQFPNYSSELNVNALELDDSALYLCASSRGYGYTFGSGTRLTVV.

The chain couples TRBV11-2 to TRBJ2-3; D unclear. The V gene lost 3 bases and the J gene lost 7 bases, with 11 bases spanning the gap. This CDR3 is 13 amino acids long. Germline CDR1 and CDR2: SGHAT and FQNNGV. The CDR3 region is CASSLNVQNTQYF. The CDR3 bases are TGTGCCAGCAGCTTGAACGTGCAGAATACGCAGTATTTT.

The rearrangement uses TRBV27 and TRBJ1-5; tentatively, D is TRBD1 (5 bases). CDR1 and CDR2 from the germline V gene are MNHEY and SMNVEV (reference sequence). Trimming stripped 5 bases from V and 7 bases from J, with 18 bases between. This CDR3 is built from 15 residues. CDR3 protein: CASSATRDLRQPQHF. As DNA, the CDR3 is TGTGCCAGCAGTGCCACGAGGGACTTACGACAGCCCCAGCATTTT.

This chain uses TRBV4-3 with TRBJ2-5, with 7 bases lining up with TRBD1. The V gene's germline CDR1 is LGHNA and CDR2 YSLEER. The V gene end was trimmed by 4 bases and the J gene end by 1 base; junction bases not matched to a gene: 0. This CDR3 has 13 residues. The CDR3: CASSRDSQETQYF. The CDR3 bases are TGCGCCAGCAGCCGGGACAGCCAAGAGACCCAGTACTTC.

The chain's CDR3 is CASSIQAYQPQHF. In DNA form, the CDR3 reads TGTGCCAGTAGTATACAGGCTTATCAGCCCCAGCATTTT. The chain recombines TRBV19 with TRBJ1-5, with D hard to call. Germline V lookup: CDR1 LNHDA, CDR2 SQIVND (reference sequence). This CDR3 is 13 amino acids long. V lost 2 bases to trimming and J lost 5 bases, with 7 bases between them.

This clone has a handful of counts. The rearrangement links TRBV5-5 to TRBJ2-2; 7 bases map to TRBD2. Germline trimming cut 1 base from V and 5 bases from J; bases unmatched to any gene: 2. In germline, CDR1 is SGHKS, CDR2 YYEKEE (reference sequence). This CDR3 comprises 14 residues. CDR3 loop: CASSLIGRTGELFF. The DNA for the CDR3 is TGTGCCAGCAGCTTGATCGGGAGGACCGGGGAGCTGTTTTTT. Full variable domain (missing parts from reference TRBV5-5 and TRBJ2-2): DAGVTQSPTHLIKTRGQQVTLRCSPISGHKSVSWYQQVLGQGPQFIFQYYEKEERGRGNFPDRFSARQFPNYSSELNVNALLLGDSALYLCASSLIGRTGELFFGEGSRLTVL.

For the CDR3, the DNA is TGTGCCAGCAGCCAGGACAGGGGGCGCGGCTATGGCTACACCTTC. Translating it yields CASSQDRGRGYGYTF. The genes are TRBV7-9 and TRBJ1-2, with TRBD1 matching over 11 bases. Per germline, CDR1 SEHNR and CDR2 FQNEAQ (reference sequence). Trimming removed 5 bases from V and 4 bases from J; junction bases left unmatched: 6. The CDR3 totals 15 residues. Based on the CDR3 plus reference TRBV7-9 and TRBJ1-2, the full variable domain is DTGVSQNPRHKITKRGQNVTFRCDPISEHNRLYWYRQTLGQGPEFLTYFQNEAQLEKSRLLSDRFSAERPKGSFSTLEIQRTEQGDSAMYLCASSQDRGRGYGYTFGSGTRLTVV.

The chain's CDR3 is CASSNRDTIYF. In nucleotides, the CDR3 is TGTGCCAGCAGTAACAGGGACACCATATATTTT. The gene calls are TRBV6-5 and TRBJ1-3, with D maybe TRBD1 (6 bases). CDR1 and CDR2 from the germline V gene are MNHEY and SVGAGI. V lost 5 bases to trimming and J lost 8 bases, with 7 bases between them. CDR3 length: 11 residues.

In this sample, this clone turned up once. The V and J genes are TRBV10-1 and TRBJ2-7, with D perhaps TRBD1 (6 bases). The CDR3 length is 15 residues. V was cut by 5 bases and J by 0 bases, with 14 bases left in between. In germline, CDR1 is WNHNN, CDR2 SYGVQD (reference sequence). In DNA form, the CDR3 reads TGCGCCAGCAGTAGGGACATGGCCAGCTCCTACGAGCAGTACTTC. Translated, it gives CASSRDMASSYEQYF.

V and J are TRBV7-3 and TRBJ2-7; 11 bases map to TRBD2. In germline, CDR1 is SGHTA, CDR2 FQGTGA. J was trimmed by 5 bases and V by 5 bases; bases with no gene match: 5. The CDR3 length is 14 residues. The CDR3 is CASSPGTSGHEQYF. CDR3 nucleotides: TGTGCCAGCAGCCCTGGGACTAGCGGACACGAGCAGTACTTC.

This sequence joins TRBV27 and TRBJ1-4; D gene ambiguous. This CDR3 has 15 amino acids. The V gene lost 3 bases and the J gene lost 5 bases, with 13 bases spanning the gap. CDR1 is MNHEY, CDR2 SMNVEV, per germline (reference sequence). The CDR3 region has the DNA TGTGCCAGCAGTTTTTACCCCGCGAAGAATGAAAAACTGTTTTTT. This gives the protein CASSFYPAKNEKLFF. Using reference TRBV27 and TRBJ1-4 for the parts outside the CDR3, the full variable domain is EAQVTQNPRYLITVTGKKLTVTCSQNMNHEYMSWYRQDPGLGLRQIYYSMNVEVTDKGDVPEGYKVSRKEKRNFPLILESPSPNQTSLYFCASSFYPAKNEKLFFGSGTQLSVL.